A single sample is the source of the 7 T cell receptor beta chains below, sequenced in a study of shared clonotypes between healthy human individuals. TCRdb's copy holds only in-frame clones and misses some; the assay was immunoSEQ multiplex PCR. There are around 1.5 million clones in the sample; around 98% occur only once, and around 0.47% lies in the top ten. The sample consisted of naive CD4+ T cells sorted from blood. Subset described: CD45RA+ positively selected. All receptors derive from a man aged 25-45 years in good health.

Note on this clone: Distinct nucleotide sequences in the sample also encode this CDR3. The V and J genes are TRBV29-1 and TRBJ2-5; D gene uncertain. Germline V gives CDR1 SQVTM, CDR2 ANQGSEA. Trimming pared 4 bases from V and 0 bases from J, leaving 9 bases between. This CDR3 is built from 13 residues. The CDR3 is CSVGQTYQETQYF. The DNA of the CDR3 is TGCAGCGTTGGGCAGACGTACCAAGAGACCCAGTACTTC.

This clone was found once. The V call is TRBV6-5, the J call TRBJ2-2; 10 bases align to TRBD2. The ends lost 2 bases at V and 7 bases at J; junction bases unmatched: 7. The CDR3 is made up of 16 amino acids. Germline assignment: CDR1 MNHEY and CDR2 SVGAGI. The CDR3 sequence: CASSYGLAGVGGELFF. For the CDR3, the DNA is TGTGCCAGCAGTTACGGGCTAGCGGGAGTGGGCGGGGAGCTGTTTTTT.

The V gene is TRBV13, the J gene TRBJ1-1; D possibly corresponds to TRBD1 (5 bases). Germline V gives CDR1 PRHDT, CDR2 FYEKMQ (reference sequence). V shed 2 bases and J shed 3 bases, with 7 bases lying between them. This CDR3 spans 13 amino acids. The CDR3 DNA sequence: TGTGCCAGCAGCTTACTAGGGGACACTGAAGCTTTCTTT. It translates to CASSLLGDTEAFF.

This chain links TRBV9 with TRBJ2-6, with TRBD1 matching over 7 bases. The CDR3 has 19 amino acids. V lost 0 bases to trimming and J lost 0 bases; unmatched junction nucleotides: 9. Germline assignment: CDR1 SGDLS and CDR2 YYNGEE. Here the CDR3 DNA reads TGTGCCAGCAGCGTAGGGGCACAGGGGTTAGGCTCTGGGGCCAACGTCCTGACTTTC. Encoded protein: CASSVGAQGLGSGANVLTF.

This chain joins TRBV5-4 and TRBJ2-1; 7 positions match TRBD2. Losses at the gene ends were 4 bases for V and 1 base for J; bases not matched to a gene: 8. The germline V gene encodes CDR1 SGHNT and CDR2 YYREEE (reference sequence). CDR3 length: 16 amino acids. In nucleotides, the CDR3 is TGTGCCAGCAGCAGGGCTCTAGCGGATTCCTACAATGAGCAGTTCTTC. Its translation is CASSRALADSYNEQFF.

This chain connects TRBV6-1 to TRBJ2-7, with D perhaps matching TRBD2 (5 bases). There are 15 residues in the CDR3. In germline, CDR1 is MNHNS, CDR2 SASEGT. Deletions cut 1 base from V and 2 bases from J, with 12 bases between. CDR3 DNA: TGTGCCAGCAGTGAAGGAGGAGGAAGGACCTACGAGCAGTACTTC. The encoded protein is CASSEGGGRTYEQYF.

The chain joins TRBV6-1 to TRBJ2-1; 10 nucleotides line up with TRBD2. V trimming: 4 bases; J trimming: 15 bases; junction bases outside the gene matches: 3. The CDR3 extends over 11 amino acids. CDR1 is MNHNS and CDR2 is SASEGT in the germline V gene. The CDR3 DNA follows: TGTGCCAGCAGTGCAGCGGGAGGGCGGTTCTTC. It translates to CASSAAGGRFF.